The clone carrying this T cell receptor beta chain was seen many times. Its target is unknown. The output of every sequencing run exceeded 160 million TCR-beta sequences, derived from 15-18 subjects. TCRdb re-called the 5' RACE reads through MiXCR, storing one row per CDR3 protein. The sample has almost 30,000 distinct CDR3 sequences, about 12% seen once. This CDR3 comprises 12 residues. V lost 3 bases and J lost 2, with 4 bases in between. Germline CDR1 SGHRS, CDR2 YFSETQ. These data belong to a study of neurological immune-mediated disorders. Study-level findings and limits: No expanded-clone CDR3 amino acid sequence recurred across subjects, suggesting private TCR-beta repertoires. HTLV-1-associated myelopathy had the most TCR clonal expansion, and multiple sclerosis had the least, less than healthy controls.

The unsorted libraries were produced from 2 million PBMCs held at -80 C. The receptor was derived from a woman in her sixties in good health. Input material: PBMCs. The chain carries TRBV5-1 and TRBJ2-3; D is unclear. The DNA of the CDR3 is TGCGCCAGCAGCTCCAACACAGATACGCAGTATTTT. Translated, it gives CASSSNTDTQYF.